These 29 T cell receptor beta chains were all obtained from the same sample, sequenced in a study of blood T cell repertoires in COVID-19. The assay was immunoSEQ multiplex PCR, and TCRdb's table has in-frame clones only and misses some. The sample consists of over 100,000 clones, over 80% of them appearing once. Input material: peripheral blood. Receptor source: a middle-aged man with active COVID-19.

This clone was seen a single time. This chain links TRBV6-2 or TRBV6-3 with TRBJ1-5, with TRBD1 identical over 8 bases. This CDR3 comprises 14 residues. After removal of 6 bases from V and 6 bases from J, the junction contained 7 bases not matched to a gene. Per the germline V gene, CDR1 is MNHEY and CDR2 is SVGEGT. In DNA, the CDR3 is TGTGCCAGCAGCCCGACAGGGGCGCGTCAGCCCCAGCATTTT. Encoded protein: CASSPTGARQPQHF.

V gene TRBV6-5 combines with J gene TRBJ2-7, with TRBD2 as a possible D gene (7 bases). The V gene lost 7 bases and the J gene lost 5 bases, with 21 bases spanning the gap. The CDR3 is made up of 15 amino acids. Per germline, CDR1 MNHEY and CDR2 SVGAGI. The CDR3 spells CASTQRGGALDEQYF. Written as DNA, the CDR3 is TGTGCCAGCACACAACGAGGGGGGGCCCTCGACGAGCAGTACTTC.

The chain couples TRBV5-6 to TRBJ1-2; 7 bases line up with TRBD1. Germline trimming cut 3 bases from V and 4 bases from J; bases unmatched to any gene: 9. The CDR3 runs to 15 residues. Per the germline V gene, CDR1 is SGHDT and CDR2 is YYEEEE. For the CDR3, the DNA is TGTGCCAGCAGCTGGTGGGGACAGCGAAGCTATGGCTACACCTTC. Amino acids: CASSWWGQRSYGYTF.

The chain carries TRBV7-3 and TRBJ2-1; 8 bases agree with TRBD2. CDR1 is SGHTA and CDR2 is FQGTGA in the germline V gene. CDR3 length equals 15 residues. The V gene end was trimmed by 5 bases and the J gene end by 12 bases; junction bases not matched to a gene: 15. The CDR3 DNA is TGTGCCAGCAGCCCCCAGTCGGGGGGGACCTTGGGGCAGTTCTTC. Translation gives CASSPQSGGTLGQFF.

The chain has TRBV7-9 and TRBJ2-3; D possibly corresponds to TRBD2 (5 bases). V lost 6 bases to trimming and J lost 9 bases, with 16 bases between them. The CDR3 spans 13 residues. The V gene's germline CDR1 is SEHNR and CDR2 FQNEAQ (reference sequence). DNA of the CDR3: TGTGCCAGCAGAAACGAGGGTGTCGGGACGCAGTATTTT. Residues: CASRNEGVGTQYF.

The J gene is TRBJ1-5, the V gene TRBV6-5, with D maybe TRBD1 (6 bases). Trimming removed 8 bases at V and 8 bases at J, with 13 bases between. Germline loops: CDR1 MNHEY, CDR2 SVGAGI. This CDR3 is built from 12 residues. The CDR3 nucleotides read TGTGCCAGCTTAGGGGGAGGGGAGCCCCAGCATTTT. Its translation: CASLGGGEPQHF.

V usage is TRBV19 and J usage is TRBJ2-1, with 9 bases lining up with TRBD2. There are 17 residues in the CDR3. V lost 3 bases, J lost 5 bases, and 11 bases stayed unmatched. Germline V CDR1 and CDR2: LNHDA, SQIVND (reference sequence). The CDR3 is CASSISPLAGYNNEQFF. Here the CDR3 DNA reads TGTGCCAGTAGTATCTCGCCCCTAGCGGGATACAACAATGAGCAGTTCTTC. The full variable domain, rest sourced from reference TRBV19 and TRBJ2-1, is DGGITQSPKYLFRKEGQNVTLSCEQNLNHDAMYWYRQDPGQGLRLIYYSQIVNDFQKGDIAEGYSVSREKKESFPLTVTSAQKNPTAFYLCASSISPLAGYNNEQFFGPGTRLTVL.

The V gene is TRBV6-2 or TRBV6-3, the J gene TRBJ2-7, with 8 nucleotides matching TRBD2. Germline V gene data show CDR1 as MNHEY and CDR2 as SVGEGT. After removal of 6 bases from V and 3 bases from J, the junction contained 4 bases not matched to a gene. The CDR3 has 13 amino acids. CDR3 protein: CASSRAGVYEQYF. The CDR3 bases are TGTGCCAGCAGCCGAGCGGGGGTCTACGAGCAGTACTTC.

This clone was seen only a few times. The chain employs TRBV24-1 and TRBJ2-3; TRBD2 matches 15 bases. In germline, CDR1 is KGHDR, CDR2 SFDVKD. This CDR3 is 17 amino acids long. Germline trimming cut 4 bases from V and 5 bases from J; bases unmatched to any gene: 6. In DNA form, the CDR3 reads TGTGCCACCAGTGACCCGGGACTAGCGGGGGGCCAAGATACGCAGTATTTT. Protein: CATSDPGLAGGQDTQYF.

There are a few counts of this clone. The V call is TRBV11-1, the J call TRBJ2-1; the match to TRBD1 covers 8 bases. After removal of 5 bases from V and 7 bases from J, the junction contained 10 bases not matched to a gene. The CDR3 has 15 amino acids. CDR1 and CDR2 (germline): SGHAT, FQDESV (reference sequence). The CDR3 region is CASSPQAGGWNEQFF. CDR3 nucleotide sequence: TGTGCCAGCAGCCCACAGGCAGGGGGCTGGAATGAGCAGTTCTTC.

V is TRBV18 and J is TRBJ1-1; possibly TRBD1 for D (5 bases). Trimming stripped 0 bases from V and 6 bases from J, with 8 bases between. The CDR3 has 13 residues. Germline CDR1 is KGHSH and CDR2 is LQKENI. This CDR3 reads CASSPPAGPEAFF. The CDR3 DNA reads TGTGCCAGCTCACCACCGGCAGGGCCTGAAGCTTTCTTT.

This clone showed up just a few times. The chain uses TRBV7-8 and TRBJ1-6; 11 nucleotides line up with TRBD1. This CDR3 has 17 residues. Germline V gene lookup returns CDR1 SGHVS and CDR2 FQNEAQ. V lost 5 bases and J lost 5; bases outside the gene matches: 8. Here the CDR3 DNA reads TGTGCCAGCAGCCCTAGGACAGGGGGCACGGATAATTCACCCCTCCACTTT. Translated, it gives CASSPRTGGTDNSPLHF.

CDR3 DNA: TGTGCCAGCAGTACGGGCGGGGGGGCCTCCTACGAGCAGTACTTC. Translation gives CASSTGGGASYEQYF. The V call is TRBV7-2, the J call TRBJ2-7, with TRBD2 matching 9 bases. This CDR3 is built from 15 residues. Germline CDR1 reads SGHTA; CDR2 reads FQGNSA. Trimming removed 6 bases from V and 0 bases from J; junction bases left unmatched: 6. Full variable domain (missing parts from reference TRBV7-2 and TRBJ2-7): GAGVSQSPSNKVTEKGKDVELRCDPISGHTALYWYRQSLGQGLEFLIYFQGNSAPDKSGLPSDRFSAERTGGSVSTLTIQRTQQEDSAVYLCASSTGGGASYEQYFGPGTRLTVT.

This sequence joins TRBV11-3 and TRBJ2-2, with TRBD1 matching 10 bases. V was pared by 5 bases and J by 6 bases, with 6 bases of the junction left unmatched. This CDR3 is built from 15 residues. Germline values: CDR1 SGHNT, CDR2 YENEEA. CDR3 residues: CASSASGTGAGELFF. The DNA for the CDR3 is TGTGCCAGCAGCGCCTCCGGGACAGGGGCCGGGGAGCTGTTTTTT.

The CDR3 DNA reads as TGTGCCAGCAGCTTAGCGCTTGGACACGATAGCAACACCATATATTTT. Its translation: CASSLALGHDSNTIYF. The rearrangement links TRBV7-2 to TRBJ1-3, with a possible D match to TRBD1 (5 bases). CDR1 is SGHTA, CDR2 FQGNSA, per germline. The germline V and J ends were trimmed by 0 bases and 7 bases, with 16 bases remaining between them. The CDR3 runs 16 residues.

The chain uses TRBV5-6 and TRBJ2-5, with D possibly TRBD2 on 6 matching bases. V was shortened by 6 bases and J by 5 bases, with 17 bases between the two germline ends. Looked up from germline, CDR1 is SGHDT and CDR2 is YYEEEE. CDR3 length: 14 residues. DNA of the CDR3: TGTGCCAGCACGGAGGCGGGACTCCAGGAGACCCAGTACTTC. As protein: CASTEAGLQETQYF.

The gene calls are TRBV7-3 and TRBJ2-2, with D possibly matching TRBD2 (5 bases). The length of the CDR3 is 15 residues. V lost 3 bases, J lost 3 bases, and 11 bases lay in between. CDR1 is SGHTA and CDR2 is FQGTGA in the germline V gene. DNA for the CDR3: TGTGCCAGCAGCTTTTATGGGAGAGACACCGGGGAGCTGTTTTTT. This codes for CASSFYGRDTGELFF.

The count of this clone is one. The chain couples TRBV5-6 to TRBJ2-7, with D unresolved. The CDR3 extends over 15 amino acids. CDR1 is SGHDT, CDR2 YYEEEE, per germline. Trimming took 2 bases from V and 0 from J, leaving 12 bases between them. CDR3 amino acids: CASSFWLRSSYEQYF. In DNA form, the CDR3 reads TGTGCCAGCAGCTTTTGGCTTAGGAGCTCCTACGAGCAGTACTTC.

Here the CDR3 DNA reads TGTGCCACCTTTAGTACCATGGGGGGGGGCCGTTCACCCCTCCACTTT. Translated, it gives CATFSTMGGGRSPLHF. The rearrangement links TRBV2 to TRBJ1-6; D is possibly TRBD1 (6 bases). Trimming took off 10 bases at V and 9 bases at J, with 25 bases between the two ends. The germline gives CDR1 SNHLY, CDR2 FYNNEI. This CDR3 region has 16 residues.

This sequence joins TRBV5-1 and TRBJ2-2; D unclear. The CDR3 totals 14 residues. V was pared by 3 bases and J by 4 bases, with 10 bases between. In germline, CDR1 is SGHRS, CDR2 YFSETQ. This CDR3 is CASSSYSGTGELFF. As DNA, the CDR3 is TGCGCCAGCAGCTCCTACTCGGGCACCGGGGAGCTGTTTTTT. Complete variable domain (other parts from reference TRBV5-1 and TRBJ2-2): KAGVTQTPRYLIKTRGQQVTLSCSPISGHRSVSWYQQTPGQGLQFLFEYFSETQRNKGNFPGRFSGRQFSNSRSEMNVSTLELGDSALYLCASSSYSGTGELFFGEGSRLTVL.

The V gene is TRBV6-1, the J gene TRBJ1-1; no definite D call. The CDR3 consists of 13 residues. Trimming took off 3 bases at V and 3 bases at J, with 8 bases between the two ends. Germline V gives CDR1 MNHNS, CDR2 SASEGT. In DNA form, the CDR3 reads TGTGCCAGCAGTGAGTTTCAGGACACTGAAGCTTTCTTT. Its protein is CASSEFQDTEAFF.

This sequence joins TRBV30 and TRBJ1-2; 7 bases match TRBD1. With 5 bases clipped from V and 4 bases from J, the junction kept 7 bases outside the gene matches. The CDR3 contains 13 residues. Germline V CDR1 and CDR2: GTSNPN, SVGIG (reference sequence). The CDR3 loop is CAWAPGTVYGYTF. As DNA, the CDR3 is TGTGCCTGGGCACCCGGGACAGTCTATGGCTACACCTTC.

This chain links TRBV30 with TRBJ2-7, with a tentative D call TRBD1 (6 bases). V was trimmed by 0 bases and J by 2 bases, leaving 14 bases between them. Germline loops: CDR1 GTSNPN, CDR2 SVGIG (reference sequence). The CDR3 runs to 15 residues. The CDR3 DNA reads as TGTGCCTGGAGTGTAGAAGACAGGCTACCCTACGAGCAGTACTTC. This codes for CAWSVEDRLPYEQYF. The full variable domain, its missing parts supplied by reference TRBV30 and TRBJ2-7, is SQTIHQWPATLVQPVGSPLSLECTVEGTSNPNLYWYRQAAGRGLQLLFYSVGIGQISSEVPQNLSASRPQDRQFILSSKKLLLSDSGFYLCAWSVEDRLPYEQYFGPGTRLTVT.

The chain is built from TRBV6-5 and TRBJ2-1; weak D call: TRBD2 (5 bases). Germline V gene lookup returns CDR1 MNHEY and CDR2 SVGAGI. V shed 8 bases and J shed 5 bases, with 16 bases lying between them. The CDR3 loop spans 14 amino acids. In DNA form, the CDR3 reads TGTGCCAGCTCCCGCGGGCCCCCTAACAATGAGCAGTTCTTC. It is translated as CASSRGPPNNEQFF.

The chain uses TRBV19 and TRBJ2-3, with 9 bases aligning to TRBD2. V gave up 5 bases and J gave up 2 bases; unmatched junction bases: 8. The CDR3 totals 16 residues. Germline assignment: CDR1 LNHDA and CDR2 SQIVND (reference sequence). The CDR3 coding sequence is TGTGCCAGTAGTCCCCAGCAGCGGGGGGCCACAGATACGCAGTATTTT. Protein sequence: CASSPQQRGATDTQYF.

V usage is TRBV7-2 and J usage is TRBJ2-7; no definite D call. V shed 5 bases and J shed 1 base, with 6 bases lying between them. Looked up from germline, CDR1 is SGHTA and CDR2 is FQGNSA. The CDR3 runs 12 residues. The CDR3 reads CASSPTSYEQYF. The CDR3 DNA is TGTGCCAGCAGCCCCACTTCCTACGAGCAGTACTTC. The entire variable domain, with the rest obtained from reference TRBV7-2 and TRBJ2-7, is as follows: GAGVSQSPSNKVTEKGKDVELRCDPISGHTALYWYRQSLGQGLEFLIYFQGNSAPDKSGLPSDRFSAERTGGSVSTLTIQRTQQEDSAVYLCASSPTSYEQYFGPGTRLTVT.

This rearrangement joins TRBV6-1 to TRBJ1-2, with 10 positions matching TRBD1. This CDR3 has 13 amino acids. Germline CDR1 MNHNS, CDR2 SASEGT. J gave up 9 bases and V 3 bases, and 4 bases lay outside the gene matches. The CDR3, as DNA: TGTGCCAGCAGTGACAGGGACAGGGGTCGCTACACCTTC. It encodes CASSDRDRGRYTF.

This rearrangement joins TRBV7-2 to TRBJ2-4; D call uncertain. Trimming stripped 1 base from V and 11 bases from J, with 12 bases between. The CDR3 has 13 amino acids. CDR1 is SGHTA, CDR2 FQGNSA, per germline. The CDR3 is CASSLGLQAFQYF. The DNA of the CDR3 is TGTGCCAGCAGCTTAGGGCTCCAGGCCTTTCAGTACTTC.

CDR3 protein: CASRISGNYGYTF. CDR3 sequence (DNA): TGTGCCAGCAGGATTTCAGGAAACTATGGCTACACCTTC. This chain connects TRBV2 to TRBJ1-2; D uncertain. The CDR3 consists of 13 residues. The V and J ends lost 6 bases and 2 bases respectively, with 10 bases between them. Germline assignment: CDR1 SNHLY and CDR2 FYNNEI. The complete variable domain, with remaining parts taken from reference TRBV2 and TRBJ1-2, reads EPEVTQTPSHQVTQMGQEVILRCVPISNHLYFYWYRQILGQKVEFLVSFYNNEISEKSEIFDDQFSVERPDGSNFTLKIRSTKLEDSAMYFCASRISGNYGYTFGSGTRLTVV.